This T cell receptor beta chain appears in the sequencing data of a study of T-cell reconstitution after alpha-beta-depleted transplantation in children. Preparation of the TCRbeta library was carried out with unique molecular identifiers. TCRdb recomputed calls from the PCR reads with MiXCR, one row per CDR3 protein. The sample consists of roughly 200,000 distinct CDR3 sequences, just over 14% of them appearing once. This clonotype was counted only a few times. V was pared by 10 bases and J by 4 bases, with 20 bases between. CDR1 is LGHDT, CDR2 YNNKEL, per germline (reference sequence). This CDR3 contains 15 residues.

This sequence joins TRBV3-1 and TRBJ2-1; D could derive from TRBD1 or TRBD2 (5 bases each). The TCR originated in a human donor who donated a stem cell graft to a child with acute lymphoblastic leukemia. The sample in question was PBMCs from the stem cell graft donor, obtained from the stem cell graft. The DNA for the CDR3 is TGTGCCACCTGCCCGGGCGGGTCAGGGTACAATGAGCAGTTCTTC. Residues: CATCPGGSGYNEQFF.